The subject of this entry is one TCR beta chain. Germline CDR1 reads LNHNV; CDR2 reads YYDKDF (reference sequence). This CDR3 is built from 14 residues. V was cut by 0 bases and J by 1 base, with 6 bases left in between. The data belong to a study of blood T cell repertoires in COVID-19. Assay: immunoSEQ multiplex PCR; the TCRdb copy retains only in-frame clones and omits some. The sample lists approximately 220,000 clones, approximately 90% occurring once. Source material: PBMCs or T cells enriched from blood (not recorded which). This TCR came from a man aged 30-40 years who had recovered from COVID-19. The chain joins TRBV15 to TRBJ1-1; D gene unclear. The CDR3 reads CATSRDMRNTEAFF. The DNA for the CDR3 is TGTGCCACCAGCAGAGATATGCGGAACACTGAAGCTTTCTTT.